This T cell receptor (beta chain) derives from a study of blood T cell repertoires in COVID-19. Study summary: Collection of acute and convalescent COVID-19 samples took place in the United States, Italy and Spain. The analysed material was cDNA or gDNA that came from T cells, B-cell-depleted T cells, or PBMCs.

The study drew participants aged about 18 to 90 years from approximately 23 US areas. Clinical history reported by participants formed the basis on which cohorts were assigned. Sequenced by immunoSEQ multiplex PCR; TCRdb stores in-frame clones only, minus some. This sample has more than 300,000 clones, with nearly 90% found just once. The CDR3 is 14 amino acids. With 0 bases removed from V and 5 bases from J, the gap between germline ends came to 13 bases. Germline CDR1 is SQVTM and CDR2 is ANQGSEA. The chain is built from TRBV29-1 and TRBJ1-1; D call uncertain. This clonotype originated in a woman aged 25 to 39 who had recovered from COVID-19. Sequencing used PBMCs or T cells enriched from blood (not recorded which). The CDR3 sequence: CSVEDPYGVTEAFF. The CDR3 nucleotides read TGCAGCGTTGAAGATCCCTACGGGGTGACTGAAGCTTTCTTT.